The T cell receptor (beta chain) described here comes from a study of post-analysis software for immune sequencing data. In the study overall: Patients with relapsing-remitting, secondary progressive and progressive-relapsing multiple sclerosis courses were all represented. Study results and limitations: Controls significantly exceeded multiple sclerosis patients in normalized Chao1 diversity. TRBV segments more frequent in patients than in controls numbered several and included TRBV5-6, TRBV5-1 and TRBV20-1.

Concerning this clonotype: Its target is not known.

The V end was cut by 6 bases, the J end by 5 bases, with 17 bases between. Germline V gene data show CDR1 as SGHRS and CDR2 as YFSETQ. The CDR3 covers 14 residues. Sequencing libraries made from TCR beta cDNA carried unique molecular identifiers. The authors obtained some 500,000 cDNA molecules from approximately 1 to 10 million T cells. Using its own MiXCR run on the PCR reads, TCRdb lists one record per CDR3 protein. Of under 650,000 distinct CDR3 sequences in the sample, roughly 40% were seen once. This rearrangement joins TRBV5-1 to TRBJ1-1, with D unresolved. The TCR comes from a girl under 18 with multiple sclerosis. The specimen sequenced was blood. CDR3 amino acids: CASTTEDPGTEAFF. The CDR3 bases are TGCGCCAGCACCACCGAGGACCCCGGGACTGAAGCTTTCTTT.